The present T cell receptor beta chain was sequenced within a study of T cell responses to AZD1222 COVID-19 vaccine. Study conclusions and caveats: CD4 TCRs associated with vaccination spanned spike, dominating at 160-218 and 743-854. None of the repertoires were sampled until the peak T cell response had passed. Receipt of two AZD1222 doses was followed by a rise in Spike-specific TCR breadth and depth.

Remarks on this clone: The antigen remains undetermined.

Measured with immunoSEQ multiplex PCR; TCRdb has only the in-frame clones, and not every one. Seen here are about 120,000 clones, 87% observed once, and the top ten hold 6% to 8%. V was clipped by 4 bases and J by 0 bases, with 11 bases between them. Germline-derived CDR1 and CDR2 are SGHNT and YYREEE (reference sequence). This CDR3 has 14 residues. The TCR originated in an adult in good health. The chain employs TRBV5-4 and TRBJ2-7; D may correspond to TRBD1 or TRBD2 (5 bases each). This specimen was peripheral blood, taken on day 0 of AZD1222 vaccination. CDR3 nucleotides: TGTGCCAGCAGCCCTCGTGGGGGCTCCTACGAGCAGTACTTC. Translating gives CASSPRGGSYEQYF.